What follows describes a single T cell receptor beta chain. This clonotype is labeled medium-sized (0.01 to 0.1%). It has no known antigen specificity. No quality values exist for individual bases; no much larger clone is one base distant. These data come from a study of vaccination and CD4 T cells after COVID-19 (dated by TCRdb to 2022 to 2024). A note on the overall study: Convalescent patients had a positive SARS-CoV-2 result on nasal swab PCR, and of these patients, several had mild disease and one had severe disease. The convalescent cohort comprised six males and four females, including two Hispanic individuals, seven Caucasians, two Asians and one multiracial person. Overlapping spike peptide pools from SARS-CoV-2 and from the common cold coronaviruses HCoV-NL63, HCoV-OC43 and HCoV-229E were used as culture stimuli. Each participant got two doses of either the Pfizer-BioNTech BNT162b2 vaccine (n=8) or the Moderna mRNA-1273 vaccine (n=2). In over 8 COVID-19 convalescent patients and a few infection-naive healthy vaccine recipients, the spike-specific CD4+ TCR repertoire before mRNA vaccination was compared with the repertoire after mRNA vaccination. Control cultures received a CEFX viral epitope pool as the positive control, an HIV-1 Nef peptide pool as the negative control, or no peptide. Post-vaccine blood samples were taken a median of approximately 70 days after the second vaccine dose, with a range of roughly 13 to 250 days. Post-COVID blood samples were collected from convalescent patients a median of approximately 93 days after diagnosis, with a range of about 35 to 170 days. Summary of the overall study and its limitations: In convalescent patients, a median around 85% of post-vaccine SARS-CoV-2-reactive clones were detected only after vaccination, and vaccine-specific priming was suggested by this finding. Although the median number of SARS-CoV-2-reactive clonotypes went up from some 23 after infection to some 38 after vaccination, the increase was not significant. The study included relatively few convalescent patients and did not analyze early timepoints after natural infection. Of the vaccine-specific clones found in convalescent patients, nearly all (304 of 307) were mono-reactive for SARS-CoV-2 spike instead of being cross-reactive with common cold coronaviruses.

Sample treatment or condition, as interpreted from the label and publication: roughly 10-day PBMC culture with coronavirus spike peptide pools or control peptides (ViraFEST assay). The study used the ViraFEST assay, which expanded antigen-specific T cells with peptide pools and then identified expanded clonotypes by TCR sequencing. The positive SARS-CoV-2 PCR tests of the convalescent patients were dated from March to December 2020, before the Alpha, Beta and Delta variants emerged in the United States. Each well held 2 million to 2.5 million PBMCs cultured with roughly 10 ug/ml peptide pools in IMDM containing about 5% human AB serum and roughly 9 IU/ml IL-2. Half of the culture medium was replaced with fresh IL-2-containing medium on days 3 and 7. CD4+ T cells were isolated after around ten days of culture through negative selection using the EasySep CD4+ T cell isolation kit. Ficoll-Paque Plus gradient centrifugation was used to isolate PBMCs from whole blood, and the isolated PBMCs were then either used fresh or cryopreserved at -140C. Each culture condition was generally run in triplicate wells.

V loses 1 base at its end and J loses 3 bases; junction bases beyond the gene matches: 8. The germline V gene encodes CDR1 DFQATT and CDR2 SNEGSKA (reference sequence). From cysteine to phenylalanine, the CDR3 is 15 amino acids long. The only DNA kept is the CDR3, 45 bases in frame from the first base. Libraries were prepared through PCR. TCR sequencing of DNA from cultured CD4+ T cells used the Oncomine TCR Beta short-read assay at the Johns Hopkins FTIC core. The QIAamp micro DNA kit was used to extract genomic DNA from the cultured CD4+ T cells. Oncomine TCR Beta libraries from cultured CD4+ T cells were pooled with unique dual indexes and sequenced on an Illumina iSeq 100. In the original analysis: Non-productive sequences were removed, and CDR3s not starting with C, not ending with F or W, or shorter than 7 amino acids were discarded. The MANAFEST web application identified antigen-specific clonotypes by comparing peptide-stimulated wells against reference wells and other culture wells. For a clone to be called positive, the clone needed an FDR below 0.05, an odds ratio above 5, and a productive frequency above 0.1% in at least two of three replicate wells. A clonotype was classed as cross-reactive if the clonotype showed significant expansion both in SARS-CoV-2 spike wells and in at least one common cold coronavirus spike condition. Levenshtein distances (stringdist) and unrooted phylogenetic trees (ape) in R version 3.6.1 were used to assess CDR3 homology. TCRdb cleaned the public reads at Q25 with fastp, built clones with MiXCR and kept in-frame beta chains. A single entry per CDR3 protein holds the most common genes and DNA from its merged rows. TCRdb's processing, not the study's, gives the V and J calls here. The table for this sample lists approximately 12,000 distinct CDR3 sequences; about 30% of them were counted only once. The top ten clones comprise around an eighth of the sample.

The chain links TRBV20-1 with TRBJ1-2; the junction holds 7 bases that match TRBD1. This TCR came from a human donor who had recovered from COVID-19. The sample here was CD4+ T cells from blood, cultured in vitro, taken after SARS-CoV-2 vaccination. Here is the DNA: TGCAGTGCTAGAGTAGCGACAGGGACCCACTATGGCTACACCTTC. Its translation reads: CSARVATGTHYGYTF.